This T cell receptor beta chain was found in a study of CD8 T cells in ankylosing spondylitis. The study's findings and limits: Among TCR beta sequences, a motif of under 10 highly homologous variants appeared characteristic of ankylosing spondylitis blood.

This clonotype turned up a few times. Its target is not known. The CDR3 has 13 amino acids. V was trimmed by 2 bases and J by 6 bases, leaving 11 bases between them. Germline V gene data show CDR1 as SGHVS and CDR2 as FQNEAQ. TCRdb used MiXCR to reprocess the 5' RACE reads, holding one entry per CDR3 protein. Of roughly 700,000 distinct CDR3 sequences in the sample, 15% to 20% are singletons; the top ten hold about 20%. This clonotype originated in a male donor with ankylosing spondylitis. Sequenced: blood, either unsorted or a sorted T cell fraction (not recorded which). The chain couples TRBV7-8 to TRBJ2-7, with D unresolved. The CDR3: CASSLKSVGEQYF. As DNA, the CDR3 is TGTGCCAGCAGCTTAAAAAGTGTTGGCGAGCAGTACTTC.